The 5 T cell receptor beta chains presented below share a single source sample, sequenced in a study of beta chain features in type 1 diabetes. Points from the study as a whole: All four CD4+ subsets of Type 1 diabetes patients contained TCRB CDR3s that were moderately but significantly shorter.

Every isolated RNA sample was fully reverse transcribed, so sequencing captured expressed TCRB transcripts. This table comes from immunoSEQ multiplex PCR, and its TCRdb copy is limited to in-frame clones, with some not included. The repertoire has about 29,000 clones, around 54% of them found once; the top ten carry under 1.5%. These receptors are not linked to any known antigen. Sequencing used Tregs from blood. These receptors originate from a woman between 18 and 29 years old with type 1 diabetes.

CDR3 in DNA: TGTGCCAGCAGTTTCATTACTAGCGGGAGGGCCTCGTACGAGCAGTACTTC. Its protein is CASSFITSGRASYEQYF. The chain couples TRBV28 to TRBJ2-7; 13 nucleotides line up with TRBD2. The CDR3 covers 17 residues. CDR1 MDHEN and CDR2 SYDVKM come from the germline V gene. V lost 3 bases and J lost 4; bases outside the gene matches: 9.

This clone was seen more than once but under ten times. The CDR3 protein is CASSRSSVETQYF. The DNA of the CDR3 is TGTGCCAGCAGTCGGTCTAGCGTGGAGACCCAGTACTTC. V usage is TRBV28 and J usage is TRBJ2-5; maybe TRBD2 (6 bases). V was pared by 5 bases and J by 5 bases, with 12 bases between. The CDR3 is made up of 13 amino acids. Germline CDR1 is MDHEN and CDR2 is SYDVKM.

The CDR3 region has the DNA TGTGCCAGCAGCTACGGGGGCTCTGGGGCCAACGTCCTGACTTTC. This translates into CASSYGGSGANVLTF. The chain joins TRBV11-3 to TRBJ2-6, with D maybe TRBD2 (6 bases). V gave up 4 bases and J gave up 0 bases, with 7 bases separating them. The CDR3 has 15 residues. Germline CDR1 SGHNT, CDR2 YENEEA.

This clone occurred a few times. In DNA form, the CDR3 reads TGTGCCAGCAGCTTAGATGGCTATAGCAACCAAAACATTCAGTACTTC. Translated: CASSLDGYSNQNIQYF. V usage is TRBV7-9 and J usage is TRBJ2-4; unclear D gene. This CDR3 is built from 16 residues. Trimming took 1 base from V and 5 from J, leaving 15 bases between them. From germline, CDR1 is SEHNR and CDR2 FQNEAQ (reference sequence).

This clone showed up just a few times. The chain is built from TRBV5-1 and TRBJ2-7; TRBD2 matches at 13 bases. J gave up 0 bases and V 4 bases, and 10 bases lay outside the gene matches. The CDR3 extends over 18 amino acids. The V gene's germline CDR1 is SGHRS and CDR2 YFSETQ. The CDR3 protein is CASSMGTSGTPISYEQYF. The CDR3 DNA follows: TGCGCCAGCAGCATGGGGACTAGCGGGACCCCTATCTCCTACGAGCAGTACTTC.